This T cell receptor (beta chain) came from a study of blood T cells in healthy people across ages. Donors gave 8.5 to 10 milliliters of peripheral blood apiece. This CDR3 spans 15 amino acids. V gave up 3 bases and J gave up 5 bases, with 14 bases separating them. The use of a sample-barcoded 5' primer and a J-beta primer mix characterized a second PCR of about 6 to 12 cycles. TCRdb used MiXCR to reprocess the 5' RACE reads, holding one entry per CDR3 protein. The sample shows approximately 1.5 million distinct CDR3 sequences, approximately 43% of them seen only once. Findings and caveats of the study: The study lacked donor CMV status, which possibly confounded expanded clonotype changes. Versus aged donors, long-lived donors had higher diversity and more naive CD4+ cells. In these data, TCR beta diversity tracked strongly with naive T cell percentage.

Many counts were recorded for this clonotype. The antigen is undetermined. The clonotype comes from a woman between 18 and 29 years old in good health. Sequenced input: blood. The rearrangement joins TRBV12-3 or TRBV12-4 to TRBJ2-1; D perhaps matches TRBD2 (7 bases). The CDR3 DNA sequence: TGTGCCAGCAGTTTCGGCGGGGGCCGAAACAATGAGCAGTTCTTC. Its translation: CASSFGGGRNNEQFF.